This T cell receptor beta chain was found in a study of T cells after yellow fever vaccination. Regarding the study as a whole: Post-booster samples contained most primary-vaccination clones (roughly 96% CD4, roughly 88% CD8). There were almost no vaccine-responding clonotypes detectable in the sorted memory subsets on day 0.

Making TCR cDNA involved 5'RACE template switching, which added UMIs and a universal primer site. Via MiXCR, TCRdb re-called the 5' RACE reads, giving one row per CDR3 protein. Of over 25,000 distinct CDR3 sequences in the sample, about 10% were seen once. This clonotype was detected many times. The J segment lost 5 bases and the V segment lost 3 bases, leaving 5 bases of the junction unmatched. This CDR3 has 15 amino acids. The germline CDR1 and CDR2 sequences are KGHSH and LQKENI. This sequence originates from a man aged 18 to 29 who received the YFV17D yellow fever vaccine. The genes are TRBV18 and TRBJ2-2, with 8 bases that match TRBD1. The material sequenced was PBMCs, either bulk or a sorted T-cell subset (CD4+, CD8+, memory, or dextramer-sorted; not recorded which), taken roughly 14 days after the first yellow fever vaccination. CDR3 loop: CASSPDRVLTGELFF. DNA for the CDR3: TGTGCCAGCTCACCGGACAGGGTTTTGACCGGGGAGCTGTTTTTT.